The rows below give T cell receptor beta chains drawn from one sample of a study of cytomegalovirus exposure and HLA in healthy donors. Assay used: immunoSEQ multiplex PCR; TCRdb lists only in-frame clones, some missing. The table has over 150,000 clones, about 90% seen once. The sequenced material came from PBMCs. These receptor sequences come from a man between 18 and 29 years old in good health and CMV-seropositive. CDR3s include the opening cysteine and the closing phenylalanine or tryptophan. The D gene is left open where the match is weak. The size field is filled for only some rows; it gives once, few, many or a size class.

D gene | J gene | V gene | clone size | CDR3 DNA | CDR3 protein
. | TRBJ2-7 | TRBV11-2 | . | TGTGCCAGCAGCCTAACGGGGATCTCCTACGAGCAGTACTTC | CASSLTGISYEQYF
TRBD1 | TRBJ2-7 | TRBV15 | . | TGTGCCACCAGCAAAGACTTGACAGGGCCAAACGAGCAGTACTTC | CATSKDLTGPNEQYF
TRBD2 | TRBJ2-3 | TRBV9 | . | TGTGCCAGCAGCGGAACCCTACTCCTGGAGCGGGAAGCCACAGATACGCAGTATTTT | CASSGTLLLEREATDTQYF
TRBD1 | TRBJ2-6 | TRBV11-2 | . | TGTGCCAGCAGCACCCTTCACAGGGGCCCCGGGGCCAACGTCCTGACTTTC | CASSTLHRGPGANVLTF
. | TRBJ1-2 | TRBV28 | . | TGTGCCAGCAGTTTTTTCAGGGAGGGGGATGGCTACACCTTC | CASSFFREGDGYTF
TRBD1 | TRBJ1-2 | TRBV9 | . | TGTGCCAGCAGCGATCGGACAGGAGCCTATGGCTACACCTTC | CASSDRTGAYGYTF
TRBD1 | TRBJ1-2 | TRBV28 | . | TGTGCCAGCAGTTTCAACAGGGGCTTGGGTGGCTACACCTTC | CASSFNRGLGGYTF
TRBD2 | TRBJ2-1 | TRBV6-1 | . | TGTGCCAGCAGTGAAGATAGGGCTAGCGGGAGTGGGCAGTTCTTC | CASSEDRASGSGQFF
. | TRBJ1-3 | TRBV2 | . | TGTGCCAGCAGTGACACAGTACGTGGAAACACCATATATTTT | CASSDTVRGNTIYF
. | TRBJ2-6 | TRBV4-2 | . | TGTGCCAGCAGCCAAGAGGAGGGGTTCATCCTAAGCTCTGGGGCCAACGTCCTGACTTTC | CASSQEEGFILSSGANVLTF
TRBD1 | TRBJ2-4 | TRBV30 | . | TGTGCCTGGAGTGTATCCAGCGGCAGGGGGAACATTCAGTACTTC | CAWSVSSGRGNIQYF
TRBD1 | TRBJ1-5 | TRBV6-5 | . | TGTGCCAGCAAGCCGGACAGGGGAAGTCAGCCCCAGCATTTT | CASKPDRGSQPQHF
. | TRBJ2-7 | TRBV7-8 | few | TGTGCCAGCAGCCCGAGCTACGAGCAGTACTTC | CASSPSYEQYF
. | TRBJ2-5 | TRBV29-1 | . | TGCAGTTCCGTACTGGAGACCCAGTACTTC | CSSVLETQYF
. | TRBJ2-1 | TRBV20-1 | once | TGCAGTGCTTTCCAGTACAATGAGCAGTTCTTC | CSAFQYNEQFF
. | TRBJ2-7 | TRBV7-9 | . | TGTGCCAGCAGCTTCGGTCCACAGAGCTACGAGCAGTACTTC | CASSFGPQSYEQYF
. | TRBJ2-2 | TRBV11-3 | . | TGTGCCAGCAGCTCCCGCGGTACACTAAACACCGGGGAGCTGTTTTTT | CASSSRGTLNTGELFF
. | TRBJ1-2 | TRBV2 | . | TGTGCCAGCAGTGACCTCCGGGAGGGTGGCTACACCTTC | CASSDLREGGYTF
. | TRBJ2-3 | TRBV11-1 | . | TGTGCCAGCAGCCTCGGGCTAGCCGCAGATACGCAGTATTTT | CASSLGLAADTQYF
. | TRBJ1-2 | TRBV7-9 | . | TGTGCCAGCAGCTTAGTGGAGGTCCCCTATGGCTACACCTTC | CASSLVEVPYGYTF
TRBD1 | TRBJ1-1 | TRBV28 | few | TGTGCCAGCAGGGGGACGGCAGGGGGCACTGAAGCTTTCTTT | CASRGTAGGTEAFF
. | TRBJ2-1 | TRBV29-1 | . | TGCAGCGTGAGGTGGGGCAGTGAGCAGTTCTTC | CSVRWGSEQFF
TRBD2 | TRBJ2-7 | TRBV5-1 | few | TGCGCCAGCAGCTCTAGCGGGAGGACGCCCTACGAGCAGTACTTC | CASSSSGRTPYEQYF
. | TRBJ2-5 | TRBV2 | . | TGTGCCAGCAGTGGGTGGGTAGCGGACCAAGAGACCCAGTACTTC | CASSGWVADQETQYF
TRBD2 | TRBJ2-1 | TRBV7-6 | . | TGTGCCAGCAGCCCGTCGACTAGCGGGACTTCCTACAATGAGCAGTTCTTC | CASSPSTSGTSYNEQFF
. | TRBJ2-6 | TRBV19 | . | TGTGCCAGTAGTGCGCAGGGGAGAGGGGCCAACGTCCTGACTTTC | CASSAQGRGANVLTF
TRBD1 | TRBJ1-2 | TRBV7-6 | . | TGTGCCAGCAGCTTAGGACGGGACAGTTACTATGGCTACACCTTC | CASSLGRDSYYGYTF
TRBD1 | TRBJ2-1 | TRBV6-1 | . | TGTGCCAGCAGCGAAAGGGACAGAGGTGAGCAGTTCTTC | CASSERDRGEQFF
. | TRBJ1-1 | TRBV9 | . | TGTGCCAGCAGCGTAGGCGTCTCGAACACTGAAGCTTTCTTT | CASSVGVSNTEAFF
. | TRBJ2-7 | TRBV2 | few | TGTGCCAGCAGTGTCCTAGGCAACGAGCAGTACTTC | CASSVLGNEQYF
TRBD1 | TRBJ2-3 | TRBV5-1 | . | TGCGCCAGCAGCTCGCTAAAACCCGGACAGGGGGCGAGCACAGATACGCAGTATTTT | CASSSLKPGQGASTDTQYF
TRBD1 | TRBJ1-5 | TRBV28 | . | TGTGCCAGCAGTTCCGGACAGGGGGCCTATAGCAATCAGCCCCAGCATTTT | CASSSGQGAYSNQPQHF
TRBD1 | TRBJ1-3 | TRBV30 | once | TGTGCCTGGAGCGGAAAAGCCGGGACAGGCTCTGGAAACACCATATATTTT | CAWSGKAGTGSGNTIYF
. | TRBJ1-4 | TRBV14 | . | TGTGCCAGCAGCGATATGGGCAGGGTGGACGAAAAACTGTTTTTT | CASSDMGRVDEKLFF
TRBD1 | TRBJ2-7 | TRBV5-8 | . | TGTGCCAGCAGCTTGGGGACAGGGAACCCCTACGAGCAGTACTTC | CASSLGTGNPYEQYF
TRBD2 | TRBJ2-7 | TRBV5-1 | . | TGCGCCAGCAGCTTGGGGAAAACTAGCGCAACCTACGAGCAGTACTTC | CASSLGKTSATYEQYF
TRBD1 | TRBJ1-2 | TRBV5-1 | . | TGCGCCAGCAGCTCACGGACAGGCGAAGACGGCTACACCTTC | CASSSRTGEDGYTF
TRBD1 | TRBJ2-1 | TRBV28 | . | TGTGCCAGCAGTTCTATGAGGTGGGACAGCACGAGCTCCTACAATGAGCAGTTCTTC | CASSSMRWDSTSSYNEQFF
TRBD1 | TRBJ2-1 | TRBV6-5 | . | TGTGCCAGCAGTTACGGCGGGACAGGGGATAGCGGTGAGCAGTTCTTC | CASSYGGTGDSGEQFF
. | TRBJ1-4 | TRBV19 | . | TGTGCCAGTAGGGTTGGCTCAACTAATGAAAAACTGTTTTTT | CASRVGSTNEKLFF
TRBD1 | TRBJ2-7 | TRBV2 | . | TGTGCCAGCAGTGACGACAGGGTTAGCTCCTACGAGCAGTACTTC | CASSDDRVSSYEQYF
TRBD2 | TRBJ2-1 | TRBV28 | . | TGTGCCAGCACCACCGGGACTACCTACAATGAGCAGTTCTTC | CASTTGTTYNEQFF
. | TRBJ1-5 | TRBV4-2 | . | TGTGCCAGCAGCCAAGATCCGGCAGGGTCTGGCAATCAGCCCCAGCATTTT | CASSQDPAGSGNQPQHF